Below, one T cell receptor (beta chain) is given with its context. Its target is not known. The CDR3 has 14 residues. V gave up 2 bases and J gave up 6 bases; unmatched junction bases: 8. CDR1 SGHRS and CDR2 YFSETQ come from the germline V gene. TCRdb's copy holds only in-frame clones and misses some; the assay was immunoSEQ multiplex PCR. This table holds 2 million to 2.5 million clones, roughly 93% found once. This specimen comes from a study of shared clonotypes between healthy human individuals. Study conclusions and caveats: Rarefaction revealed incomplete sorted-subset sequencing despite large depth. Lower generation probabilities were found for non-shared clonotypes than for those shared by all four donors.

This sequence joins TRBV5-1 and TRBJ2-7, with TRBD2 matching 7 bases. The clonotype comes from a man aged 18-30 years in good health. Some clones in this sample may be carry-over from other donors' samples. Source material: naive CD4+ T cells from PBMCs. Described subset: CD45RA+ positively selected. The CDR3 DNA follows: TGCGCCAGCAGCTTTGTGGGCGGGAGTGGCGAGCAGTACTTC. Translating gives CASSFVGGSGEQYF.